This T cell receptor (beta chain) was obtained from a study of T cell clusters in autoimmune cytopenias. Study-wide results and limits: Compared with active autoimmune hepatitis patients, healthy donors showed about 2.8-fold more exclusive TRB clusters.

Each sample's input was around 250 ng genomic DNA, 38,000 or so genome equivalents. TRB was amplified by touch-down multiplex PCR, primer pools A and B combined. TCRdb re-analyzed the multiplex PCR reads; it lists each CDR3 protein once, without DNA. The sample yields over a thousand distinct CDR3 sequences, of which the top ten take up about 75%. Per the germline V gene, CDR1 is MNHEY and CDR2 is SVGAGI. The CDR3 is made up of 16 amino acids. This clonotype shows up as medium-sized by frequency. Antigen specificity is unknown. The sample consisted of peripheral blood. The rearrangement joins TRBV6-5 to TRBJ1-2; the D call of TRBD1 rests on TCRdb alone, since no DNA is present to check it. This receptor was identified in a human donor with an autoimmune cytopenia, with autoimmune hepatitis or in good health (not recorded which). CDR3 residues: CASSYSSTGQHYGYTF.